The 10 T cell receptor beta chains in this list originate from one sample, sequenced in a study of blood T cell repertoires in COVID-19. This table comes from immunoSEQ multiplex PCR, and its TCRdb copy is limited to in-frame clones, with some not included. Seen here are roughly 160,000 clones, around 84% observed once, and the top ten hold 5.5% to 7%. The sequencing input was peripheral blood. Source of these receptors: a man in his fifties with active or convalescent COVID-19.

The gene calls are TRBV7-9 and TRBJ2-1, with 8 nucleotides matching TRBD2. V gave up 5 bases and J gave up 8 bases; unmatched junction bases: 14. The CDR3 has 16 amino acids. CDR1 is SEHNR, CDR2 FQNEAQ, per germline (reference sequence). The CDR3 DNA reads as TGTGCCAGCAGCCCGACGGGGGGGGCAAATCACGATGAGCAGTTCTTC. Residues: CASSPTGGANHDEQFF.

In nucleotides, the CDR3 is TGTGCCAGCAGCCACGTCTCAACGTCCAGGGGTGAGACCCAGTACTTC. It specifies CASSHVSTSRGETQYF. The chain recombines TRBV5-8 with TRBJ2-5, with D perhaps TRBD1 (6 bases). Germline values: CDR1 SGHTS, CDR2 YDEGEE. CDR3 length: 16 residues. The V end lost 4 bases, the J end lost 5 bases, and 21 bases lay between the germline ends.

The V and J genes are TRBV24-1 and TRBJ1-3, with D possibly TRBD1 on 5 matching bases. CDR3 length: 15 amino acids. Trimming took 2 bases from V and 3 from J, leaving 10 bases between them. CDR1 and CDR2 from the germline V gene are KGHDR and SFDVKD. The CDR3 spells CATSDSGGIGNTIYF. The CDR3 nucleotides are TGTGCCACCAGTGATTCCGGGGGAATTGGAAACACCATATATTTT.

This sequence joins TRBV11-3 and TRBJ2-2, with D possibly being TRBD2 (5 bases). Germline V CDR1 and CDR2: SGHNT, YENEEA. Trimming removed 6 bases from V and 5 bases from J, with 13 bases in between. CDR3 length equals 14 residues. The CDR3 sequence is CASSRTGVTGELFF. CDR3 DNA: TGTGCCAGCAGTCGGACCGGGGTGACCGGGGAGCTGTTTTTT.

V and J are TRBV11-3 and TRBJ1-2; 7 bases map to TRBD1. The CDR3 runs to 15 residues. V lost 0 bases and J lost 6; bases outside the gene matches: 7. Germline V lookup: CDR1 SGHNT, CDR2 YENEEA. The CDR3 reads CASSLDLGQVDGYTF. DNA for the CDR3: TGTGCCAGCAGCTTAGATCTTGGACAGGTGGATGGCTACACCTTC.

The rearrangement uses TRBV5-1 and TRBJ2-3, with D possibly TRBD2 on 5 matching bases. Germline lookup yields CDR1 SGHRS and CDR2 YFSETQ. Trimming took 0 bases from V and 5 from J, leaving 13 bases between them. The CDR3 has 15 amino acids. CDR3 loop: CASSLVRIEGDTQYF. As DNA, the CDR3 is TGCGCCAGCAGCTTGGTCCGGATAGAGGGAGATACGCAGTATTTT.

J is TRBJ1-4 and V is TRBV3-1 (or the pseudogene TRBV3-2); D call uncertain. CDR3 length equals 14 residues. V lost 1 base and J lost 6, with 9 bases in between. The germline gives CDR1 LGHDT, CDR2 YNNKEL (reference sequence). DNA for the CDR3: TGTGCCAGCAGCCAAGGACTGGTCGATGAAAAACTGTTTTTT. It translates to CASSQGLVDEKLFF.

In DNA form, the CDR3 reads TGTGCCAGCAGCAGCCCAAGGGGACAGAGGAATTCACCCCTCCACTTT. The encoded protein is CASSSPRGQRNSPLHF. The chain carries TRBV11-2 and TRBJ1-6; 7 bases match TRBD1. CDR1 and CDR2 (germline): SGHAT, FQNNGV. V was clipped by 5 bases and J by 7 bases; unmatched bases: 11. This CDR3 contains 16 residues.

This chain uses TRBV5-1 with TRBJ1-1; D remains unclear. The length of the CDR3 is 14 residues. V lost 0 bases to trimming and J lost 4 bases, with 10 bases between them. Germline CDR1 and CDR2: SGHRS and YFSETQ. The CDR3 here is CASSLARGGTEAFF. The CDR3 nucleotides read TGCGCCAGCAGCTTGGCCAGAGGAGGCACTGAAGCTTTCTTT.

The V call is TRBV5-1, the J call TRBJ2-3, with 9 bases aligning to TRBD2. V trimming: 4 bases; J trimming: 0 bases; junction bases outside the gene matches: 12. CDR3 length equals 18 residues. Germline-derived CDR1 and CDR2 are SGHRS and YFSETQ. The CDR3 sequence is CASSAGMTSGRSTDTQYF. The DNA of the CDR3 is TGCGCCAGCAGCGCCGGCATGACTAGCGGACGAAGCACAGATACGCAGTATTTT.